This T cell receptor beta chain was obtained from a study of spatial heterogeneity in lung cancer. As for the study in general: Alpha-chain detections were consistently fewer than beta-chain detections among the sequences. Regarding the study as a whole: Ubiquitous expanded tumor TCRs showed up in blood more at resection than follow-up.

Time point given: sample taken at primary tumor resection. Frozen PBMC, nontumor lung or tumor provided whole RNA, which was sequenced unsorted. This clonotype was detected only a few times. Its antigen is as yet unknown. TCR cDNA molecules each carried a unique molecular identifier. TCRdb re-derived calls from the 5' RACE reads in MiXCR, one entry per CDR3 protein. The repertoire consists of roughly 82,000 distinct CDR3 sequences, with 10% to 15% occurring once and the leading ten covering about 4.6%. The CDR3 runs to 15 residues. V lost 3 bases, J lost 4 bases, and 17 bases lay in between. Germline V gene sequence: CDR1 DFQATT, CDR2 SNEGSKA (reference sequence).

The receptor's source is a male donor with early-stage non-small cell lung cancer. This chain connects TRBV20-1 to TRBJ2-3; TRBD1 is a possible D gene (6 bases). Sequenced material: PBMCs, taken at surgery. This CDR3 is CSARGSQGWADTQYF. CDR3 nucleotides: TGCAGTGCTAGGGGGTCTCAGGGGTGGGCAGATACGCAGTATTTT.